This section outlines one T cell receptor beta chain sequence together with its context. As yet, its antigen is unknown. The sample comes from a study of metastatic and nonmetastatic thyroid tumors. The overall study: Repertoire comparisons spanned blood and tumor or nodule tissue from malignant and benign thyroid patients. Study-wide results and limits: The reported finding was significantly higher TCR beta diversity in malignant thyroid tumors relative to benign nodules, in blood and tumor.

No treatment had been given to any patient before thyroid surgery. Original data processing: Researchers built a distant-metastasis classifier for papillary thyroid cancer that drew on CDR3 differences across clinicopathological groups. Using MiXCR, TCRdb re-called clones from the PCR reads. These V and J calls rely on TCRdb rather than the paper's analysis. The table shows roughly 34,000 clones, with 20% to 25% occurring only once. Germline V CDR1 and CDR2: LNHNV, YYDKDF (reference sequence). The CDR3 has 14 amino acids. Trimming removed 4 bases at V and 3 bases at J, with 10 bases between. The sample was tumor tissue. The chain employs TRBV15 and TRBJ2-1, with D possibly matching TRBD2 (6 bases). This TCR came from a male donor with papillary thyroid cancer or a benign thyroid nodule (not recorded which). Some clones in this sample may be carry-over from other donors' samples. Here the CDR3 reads CATSTPGDYNEQFF. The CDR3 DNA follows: TGTGCCACCAGCACCCCGGGAGACTACAATGAGCAGTTCTTC.